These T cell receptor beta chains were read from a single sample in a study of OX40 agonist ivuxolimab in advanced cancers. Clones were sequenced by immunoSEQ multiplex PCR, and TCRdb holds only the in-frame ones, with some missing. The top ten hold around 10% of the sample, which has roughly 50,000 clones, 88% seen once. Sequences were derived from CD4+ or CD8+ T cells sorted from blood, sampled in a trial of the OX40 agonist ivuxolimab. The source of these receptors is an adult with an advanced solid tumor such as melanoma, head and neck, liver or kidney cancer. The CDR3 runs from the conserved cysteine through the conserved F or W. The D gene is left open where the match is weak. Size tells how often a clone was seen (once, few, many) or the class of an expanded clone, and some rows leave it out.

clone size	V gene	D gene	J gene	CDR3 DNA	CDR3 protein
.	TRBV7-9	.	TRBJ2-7	TGTGCCAGCAGTCCCTCTGGATCCTACGAGCAGTACTTC	CASSPSGSYEQYF
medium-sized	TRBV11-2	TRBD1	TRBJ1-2	TGTGCCAGCAGCACAGGGGGGGGCTATGGCTACACCTTC	CASSTGGGYGYTF
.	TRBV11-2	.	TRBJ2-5	TGTGCCAGCAGCTTAGATTCCGGACAGCGACTCCAAGAGACCCAGTACTTC	CASSLDSGQRLQETQYF
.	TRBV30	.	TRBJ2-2	TGTGCCTGGAGTGTTTTGAGTTACACCGGGGAGCTGTTTTTT	CAWSVLSYTGELFF
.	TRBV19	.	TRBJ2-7	TGTGCCAGTAGTGGGACGGGGGTCCACGAGCAGTACTTC	CASSGTGVHEQYF
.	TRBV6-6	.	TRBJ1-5	TGTGCCAGCAGCTCCGACACCGGGCCCTGGCATTTT	CASSSDTGPWHF
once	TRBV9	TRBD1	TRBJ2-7	TGTGCCAGCAGCGTAGTGGACAGGGGGTACGAGCAGTACTTC	CASSVVDRGYEQYF
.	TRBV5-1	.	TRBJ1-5	TGCGCCAGCAGCTTGGGGACAGATAATCAGCCCCAGCATTTT	CASSLGTDNQPQHF
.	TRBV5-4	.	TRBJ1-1	TGTGCCAGCAGTCTCTGGGGTTCCCCTGAAGCTTTCTTT	CASSLWGSPEAFF
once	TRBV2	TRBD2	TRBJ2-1	TGTGCCAGCAGCCCGGGACTAGCGGGAGGAGGCGATGAGCAGTTCTTC	CASSPGLAGGGDEQFF
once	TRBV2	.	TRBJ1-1	TGTGCCAGCAATACGTTTGACACTGAAGCTTTCTTT	CASNTFDTEAFF
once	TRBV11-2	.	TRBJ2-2	TGTGCCAGCAGCTTAGCAAGGGACACGAACACCGGGGAGCTGTTTTTT	CASSLARDTNTGELFF
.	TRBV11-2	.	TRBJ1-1	TGTGCCAGCAGCATTCCGGCCCCTGAAGCTTTCTTT	CASSIPAPEAFF
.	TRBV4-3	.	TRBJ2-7	TGCGCCAGCAGCCAATCCGCAGGGGTCGAGCAGTACTTC	CASSQSAGVEQYF
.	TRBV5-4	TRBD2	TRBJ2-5	TGTGCCAGCAGCGATGGACTAGCGGGGGTCCAAGAGACCCAGTACTTC	CASSDGLAGVQETQYF
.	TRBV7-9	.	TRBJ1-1	TGTGCCAGCAGCCAGGGACCGATTGAAGCTTTCTTT	CASSQGPIEAFF
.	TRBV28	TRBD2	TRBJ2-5	TGTGCCAGCAGTATGGGGACTAGCGGGGGTGAAGAGACCCAGTACTTC	CASSMGTSGGEETQYF
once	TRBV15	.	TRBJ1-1	TGTGCCACCAGCAGAGACAGGGGGAACACTGAAGCTTTCTTT	CATSRDRGNTEAFF
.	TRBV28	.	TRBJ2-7	TGTGCCAGCAGTATTCCTACAAGGGTCTACGAGCAGTACTTC	CASSIPTRVYEQYF
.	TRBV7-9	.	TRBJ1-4	TGTGCCGTCCCTAGGGGACTGAATGAAAAACTGTTTTTT	CAVPRGLNEKLFF
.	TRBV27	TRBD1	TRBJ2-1	TGTGCCAGCAGTTTATATGCCGACAGGGCCCAAGGTCGTGAGCAGTTCTTC	CASSLYADRAQGREQFF
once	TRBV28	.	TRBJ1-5	TGTGCCAGCAGTTTGCGGGGTCCCCAGCATTTT	CASSLRGPQHF